This T cell receptor beta chain is from a study of spatial heterogeneity in lung cancer. Across the study: In tumor regions, TCR transcript counts tracked strongly with a T cell module score from matched bulk RNA-seq. Notes on the study in general: Tumor mutation counts were tracked by expanded intratumoral alpha and beta TCR counts. Quantities of ubiquitous and regional expanded TCRs paralleled ubiquitous and regional nonsynonymous mutations, respectively.

Deletions cut 6 bases from V and 5 bases from J, with 4 bases between. Germline loops: CDR1 KGHSH, CDR2 LQKENI. This CDR3 has 11 amino acids. Every TCR cDNA molecule carried a tag that served as a unique molecular identifier. TCRdb used MiXCR to reprocess the 5' RACE reads, holding one entry per CDR3 protein. The data show about 18,000 distinct CDR3 sequences, with 9.6% seen just once and about 20% held by the top ten. Indicated time point: sample taken at primary tumor resection. Tumor, nontumor lung or frozen PBMC supplied whole RNA that was sequenced unsorted. In this sample, this clonotype is medium-sized. Its specificity is unknown. Since it is a stray read in a library aimed at alpha chains, this beta chain has a size that is not meaningful.

The sequence derives from a female donor with early-stage non-small cell lung cancer. The sample consisted of lung tumor tissue, taken at surgery. The V and J genes are TRBV18 and TRBJ2-2; D unresolved. In nucleotides, the CDR3 is TGTGCCAGCTCCGGAACCGGGGAGCTGTTTTTT. Amino acids: CASSGTGELFF.